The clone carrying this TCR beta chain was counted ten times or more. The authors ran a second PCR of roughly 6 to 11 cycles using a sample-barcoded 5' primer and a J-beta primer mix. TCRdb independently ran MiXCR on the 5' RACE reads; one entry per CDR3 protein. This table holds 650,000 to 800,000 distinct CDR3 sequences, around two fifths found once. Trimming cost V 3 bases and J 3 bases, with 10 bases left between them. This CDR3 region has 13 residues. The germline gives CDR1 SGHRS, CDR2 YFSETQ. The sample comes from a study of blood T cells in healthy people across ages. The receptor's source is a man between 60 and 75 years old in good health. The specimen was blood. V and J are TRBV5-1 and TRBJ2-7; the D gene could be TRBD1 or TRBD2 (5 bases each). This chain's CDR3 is CASSWDGGYEQYF. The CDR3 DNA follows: TGCGCCAGCAGCTGGGATGGGGGCTACGAGCAGTACTTC.